The entry that follows covers one T cell receptor (beta chain) sequence. Its cognate antigen has yet to be identified. The sample holds no much larger clone one base away, and base qualities are not on file. This sample was included in a study of identical twins (dated by TCRdb to about 2016). The study in broad terms: To test whether fetal clonotypes persist, the study used deep sequencing on TCR alpha and beta repertoires from monozygotic twins, unrelated adults of various ages, and cord blood. Replicate twin experiments were performed at different times using different library preparation protocols to rule out contamination.

Libraries were built with 5' RACE. Sequencing relied on an Illumina HiSeq 2000. A universal primer binding site was introduced by template switching, and a unique molecular identifier was present in the final cDNA, enabling accurate counting of TCR cDNA molecules. Specific primers in the conserved constant-segment region were used to synthesize first-strand cDNA for the TCR alpha and beta chains. To control for contamination, every cDNA library was double barcoded, receiving both a SMART-Mk sample barcode and Illumina barcodes. TruSeq adapter sequences, together with Illumina sample barcodes, were added in two successive PCR steps. Sequencing of the TCR alpha and beta cDNA libraries was done on the Illumina HiSeq platform using custom primers. The source study handled its data this way. MiGEC was used to process raw reads and extract unique molecular identifiers, and MiXCR was used to find CDR3 positions. For each individual, recombination models were inferred using an EM algorithm with the repgenHMM and IGoR tools. The analysis of shared clonotypes was done with the tcR package in R, with sharing normalized by the product of cloneset sizes. Out-of-frame nonproductive sequences were analyzed to study raw recombination free of thymic and clonal selection effects. TCRdb's own reprocessing of the public reads used fastp at Q25 and MiXCR and kept productive beta chains. Each CDR3 protein gets just one entry, which takes the most common genes and DNA from the rows behind it. The V and J calls and clone size are TCRdb's, not the authors'. Here the sample has a few hundred thousand distinct CDR3 sequences; 15% to 20% occur a single time. The ten largest make up around 12% of the sample.

Only healthy Caucasian donors were included. Three unrelated non-twin adults were additionally sequenced: a male aged 18 to 29, a male aged 50 to 60 and a female aged 50 to 60. Miltenyi CD45RO+ enrichment and human naive T-cell isolation kits were used to isolate memory (CD45RO+) and naive T cells from PBMC. Paper-wide results and their limitations: Out-of-frame TCR alpha sharing in monozygotic twins was systematically underestimated by recombination models, whereas sharing between unrelated individuals was in agreement with the recombination models. Excess twin sharing in beta out-of-frame sequences was weaker because fewer shared sequences lowered the signal-to-noise ratio. Compared with coincidental sharing between unrelated individuals, an excess of low generation-probability sequences was observed among out-of-frame TCR alpha sequences shared between twins. Because the same donors could not be followed over many years, conclusions were based on cross-sectional statistical analysis. Invariant T cells such as MAIT and iNKT could partly confound zero-insertion analyses, though diverse VJ usage argued against this for most clonotypes. Abundant cord blood beta clonotypes carried fewer insertions; young adult naive repertoires showed a weaker similar trend, while memory repertoires showed none.

The sample taken for sequencing was naive T cells sorted from blood. The cell subset or site label, read with the paper, signifies: cells isolated with a human naive T-cell isolation kit. The clonotype comes from a man aged 50-60 years in good health.

The CDR3 corresponds to CASSPLESNQPQHF. In nucleotide form, the sequence is TGTGCCAGCAGCCCGCTTGAGAGCAATCAGCCCCAGCATTTT. The chain is made from TRBV27 and TRBJ1-5; the D gene cannot be resolved reliably. V loses 6 bases of germline sequence and J loses 1 base, and the interval between the two ends is 10 bases. The CDR3 sequence holds 14 residues, the cysteine and phenylalanine included. Only the CDR3 portion is preserved as DNA: 42 bases, with reading frame beginning at the first base. CDR1 and CDR2 (MNHEY, SMNVEV) derive from the germline V gene (reference sequence).